This entry lists 8 T cell receptor beta chains sequenced from one sample in a study of T cell repertoires in cytomegalovirus infection (dated by TCRdb to the late 2010s). Sequencing was carried out with an Illumina HiSeq 1500. TCRdb applied fastp at Q25 and MiXCR to the public reads, then kept only in-frame beta chains. CDR3 protein sequences are deduplicated, and each keeps its most common genes and DNA. Present in this sample are about 530,000 distinct CDR3 sequences, about 30% of which were seen just once. The ten biggest clones cover less than 15% of the sample. Sample: PBMCs. Receptors originate from a human donor in good health (CMV status not recorded). Some clones in this sample may be carry-over from other donors' samples.

J is TRBJ2-1 and V is TRBV6-2 or TRBV6-3, with 8 bases aligning to TRBD2. V lost 4 bases to trimming and J lost 13 bases; unmatched junction nucleotides: 15. The CDR3 extends over 15 amino acids. Germline V lookup: CDR1 MNHEY, CDR2 SVGEGT. CDR3: CASSWSLTGGPNQFF. The DNA for the CDR3 is TGTGCCAGCAGTTGGTCCTTAACGGGAGGGCCTAACCAGTTCTTC.

There are a few counts of this clonotype. The chain carries TRBV20-1 and TRBJ1-5, with 12 bases lining up with TRBD1. The CDR3 covers 18 residues. Trimming at V came to 4 bases and at J to 2 bases, leaving 12 bases not matched to a gene. Per the germline V gene, CDR1 is DFQATT and CDR2 is SNEGSKA (reference sequence). This CDR3 reads CSAISPGQGAGGNQPQHF. The CDR3 DNA is TGCAGTGCTATAAGTCCGGGACAGGGGGCAGGAGGCAATCAGCCCCAGCATTTT.

Ten or more counts support this clonotype. J is TRBJ2-1 and V is TRBV7-3, with TRBD2 matching over 7 bases. The germline CDR1 and CDR2 sequences are SGHTA and FQGTGA. This CDR3 contains 15 residues. V was clipped by 4 bases and J by 8 bases; unmatched bases: 11. CDR3 in amino acids: CASSSGLVGPDEQFF. CDR3 nucleotides: TGTGCCAGCAGCTCTGGACTAGTGGGCCCCGATGAGCAGTTCTTC.

This clonotype was observed many times. The chain joins TRBV12-3 or TRBV12-4 to TRBJ1-1; possibly TRBD1 for D (6 bases). V lost 6 bases to trimming and J lost 13 bases, with 21 bases between them. The CDR3 sequence is 13 residues long. The CDR3 bases are TGTGCCAGCAGGACCGGGACAATGAGGAATGATTTCTTT. Its translation is CASRTGTMRNDFF.

The rearrangement uses TRBV3-1 and TRBJ1-1; D remains ambiguous. Deletions cut 4 bases from V and 10 bases from J, with 13 bases between. This CDR3 contains 12 residues. CDR1 is LGHDT and CDR2 is YNNKEL in the germline V gene (reference sequence). CDR3 nucleotide sequence: TGTGCCAGCAGCCTTCGGGGTATCGGAGCTTTCTTT. This gives the protein CASSLRGIGAFF.

This clonotype was seen many times. The J gene is TRBJ2-3, the V gene TRBV7-8; 11 nucleotides line up with TRBD2. The length of the CDR3 is 16 residues. Germline CDR1 reads SGHVS; CDR2 reads FQNEAQ. V lost 4 bases and J lost 8; bases outside the gene matches: 11. CDR3 sequence: CASSSSGLAVGGTQYF. CDR3 nucleotides: TGTGCCAGCAGCTCCTCGGGACTAGCGGTGGGGGGTACGCAGTATTTT.

This clonotype was counted many times. The chain has TRBV7-2 and TRBJ2-3; 12 bases are a match to TRBD2. The CDR3 consists of 17 residues. V shed 5 bases and J 5 bases; nucleotides not matched to a gene: 11. Germline V gene data show CDR1 as SGHTA and CDR2 as FQGNSA. As DNA, the CDR3 is TGTGCCAGCAGCGCGGAGCTAGCGGGAGGGCCTCTAGATACGCAGTATTTT. This codes for CASSAELAGGPLDTQYF. The full variable domain, in which reference TRBV7-2 and TRBJ2-3 provide the parts outside the CDR3, is GAGVSQSPSNKVTEKGKDVELRCDPISGHTALYWYRQSLGQGLEFLIYFQGNSAPDKSGLPSDRFSAERTGGSVSTLTIQRTQQEDSAVYLCASSAELAGGPLDTQYFGPGTRLTVL.

This chain links TRBV2 with TRBJ2-5, with TRBD2 matching 11 bases. Germline V gene sequence: CDR1 SNHLY, CDR2 FYNNEI. The CDR3 is 15 amino acids. Losses at the gene ends were 6 bases for V and 2 bases for J; bases not matched to a gene: 5. DNA for the CDR3: TGTGCCAGCAGCGCACTAGCGGGGGAACAAGAGACCCAGTACTTC. It encodes CASSALAGEQETQYF.